One T cell receptor (beta chain) is described in this entry. The data originate from a study of OX40 agonist ivuxolimab in advanced cancers. Here immunoSEQ multiplex PCR was the method, and the copy in TCRdb shows in-frame clones only, minus some. The table shows more than 50,000 clones, with 84% occurring only once. Specimen: CD4+ or CD8+ T cells sorted from blood, collected in a trial of the OX40 agonist ivuxolimab. The receptor comes from an adult with an advanced solid tumor such as melanoma, head and neck, liver or kidney cancer.

CDR3 protein: CASSLAGGPYNEQFF. CDR3 nucleotide sequence: TGTGCCAGCAGCTTAGCGGGAGGGCCGTACAATGAGCAGTTCTTC. J is TRBJ2-1 and V is TRBV7-2; 7 bases agree with TRBD2. Per germline, CDR1 SGHTA and CDR2 FQGNSA. The CDR3 extends over 15 amino acids. Trimming removed 0 bases from V and 4 bases from J; junction bases left unmatched: 3.